One and the same sample provided the 12 T cell receptor beta chains below, sequenced in a study of blood T cells in healthy people across ages. The authors ran a second PCR of 7 to 11 cycles using a sample-barcoded 5' primer and a J-beta primer mix. TCRdb re-called the 5' RACE reads through MiXCR, storing one row per CDR3 protein. The sample yields 700,000 to 1,000,000 distinct CDR3 sequences, around 45% seen once. The sequencing input was blood. Receptors were obtained from a man aged 60 to 69 in good health.

This sequence joins TRBV10-2 and TRBJ2-1; TRBD1 matches 7 bases. Per germline, CDR1 WSHSY and CDR2 SAAADI. CDR3 length: 11 amino acids. J lost 15 bases, V lost 2 bases, and 4 bases had no gene match. This chain's CDR3 is CASSENRGLFF. The CDR3 nucleotides are TGCGCCAGCAGTGAGAACAGGGGTCTGTTCTTC.

This chain joins TRBV20-1 and TRBJ2-1; D unclear. With the DNA end fitting TRBJ2-7 better, the J assignment may be wrong. The CDR3 consists of 12 residues. Germline V CDR1 and CDR2: DFQATT, SNEGSKA (reference sequence). CDR3 protein: CSVDTSYNEQYF. The DNA for the CDR3 is TGCAGTGTCGATACCTCCTACAATGAGCAGTACTTC.

J is TRBJ1-2 and V is TRBV2, with unresolved D. V was shortened by 1 base and J by 8 bases, with 14 bases between the two germline ends. The CDR3 has 14 residues. Per the germline V gene, CDR1 is SNHLY and CDR2 is FYNNEI. This CDR3 is CASSEGSGRHGYTF. The CDR3 DNA sequence: TGTGCCAGCAGTGAAGGCTCGGGCAGGCACGGCTACACCTTC.

Concerning this clonotype: A read error may be the cause here, since a much bigger clone is one base away. J is TRBJ1-4 and V is TRBV30; D is uncertain. The germline V gene has CDR1 GTSNPN and CDR2 SVGIG (reference sequence). The CDR3 consists of 13 residues. DNA of the CDR3: TGTGTCTGGAGCAGCGTACCTAATGAAAAACTGTTTTTT. Translation gives CVWSSVPNEKLFF. The full variable domain, in which reference TRBV30 and TRBJ1-4 provide the parts outside the CDR3, is SQTIHQWPATLVQPVGSPLSLECTVEGTSNPNLYWYRQAAGRGLQLLFYSVGIGQISSEVPQNLSASRPQDRQFILSSKKLLLSDSGFYLCVWSSVPNEKLFFGSGTQLSVL.

This clonotype was seen just once. A read error may produce the germline difference seen at one junction end. The V gene is TRBV18, the J gene TRBJ2-5, with D maybe TRBD1 (6 bases). The CDR3 sequence is 13 residues long. Germline CDR1 is KGHSH and CDR2 is LQKENI. CDR3 nucleotide sequence: TGTGCCAGCGCACCACGGCAGGGGGAGACCCAGTACTTC. It specifies CASAPRQGETQYF.

In DNA, the CDR3 is TGTGCCAGCAGCTCCGCCCCCCTCGCAGATACGCAGTATTTT. It specifies CASSSAPLADTQYF. The chain couples TRBV5-6 to TRBJ2-3, with D unclear. CDR3 length: 14 residues. CDR1 is SGHDT and CDR2 is YYEEEE in the germline V gene. Trimming cost V 3 bases and J 4 bases, with 12 bases left between them.

This clonotype was seen a few times. The rearrangement uses TRBV18 and TRBJ1-5; tentatively, D is TRBD1 (5 bases). The CDR3 extends over 14 amino acids. Between the trimmed V and J ends, which lost 3 bases and 4 bases, there was a span of 10 bases. CDR1 is KGHSH, CDR2 LQKENI, per germline. CDR3 sequence (DNA): TGTGCCAGCTCACCGGCGGGGGGTAATCAGCCCCAGCATTTT. This sequence encodes CASSPAGGNQPQHF.

The rearrangement uses TRBV29-1 and TRBJ1-1; tentatively, D is TRBD1 (5 bases). Germline loops: CDR1 SQVTM, CDR2 ANQGSEA. The CDR3 sequence is 13 residues long. Trimming left V 7 bases short and J 1 base short, with 13 bases between. The CDR3 DNA is TGCAGCGGTTCACAGGAGGGGAACACTGAAGCTTTCTTT. Amino acids: CSGSQEGNTEAFF.

On this clonotype itself: At one boundary the junction diverges from the germline segment, which might be a read error. The J gene is TRBJ1-2, the V gene TRBV12-3 or TRBV12-4; D is perhaps TRBD1 (6 bases). There are 13 residues in the CDR3. For the CDR3, the DNA is TGTGTCAGCAGTCTACAGGGTAACTATGGCTACACCTTC. This sequence encodes CVSSLQGNYGYTF.

This clonotype was detected a few times. The chain uses TRBV29-1 and TRBJ2-4, with 7 nucleotides matching TRBD1. The CDR3 has 13 amino acids. Looked up from germline, CDR1 is SQVTM and CDR2 is ANQGSEA. The V segment lost 7 bases and the J segment 5 bases; nucleotides outside the gene matches: 8. Here the CDR3 reads CSATGTAENIQYF. The CDR3 nucleotides are TGCAGCGCTACCGGGACAGCTGAAAACATTCAGTACTTC.

CDR3 sequence reads: CASSHQPRLAGTDTQYF. The CDR3 DNA sequence: TGCGCCAGCAGCCATCAGCCAAGACTAGCTGGCACAGATACGCAGTATTTT. The chain joins TRBV5-1 to TRBJ2-3, with TRBD2 identical over 7 bases. CDR1 and CDR2 (germline): SGHRS, YFSETQ. The CDR3 covers 17 residues. V lost 4 bases to trimming and J lost 1 base; unmatched junction nucleotides: 12.

This clonotype was observed once. This rearrangement joins TRBV20-1 to TRBJ2-1, with 13 positions matching TRBD2. After removal of 0 bases from V and 2 bases from J, the junction contained 7 bases not matched to a gene. Germline CDR1 reads DFQATT; CDR2 reads SNEGSKA (reference sequence). This CDR3 has 18 residues. The CDR3 reads CSARDRTSGGLPYNEQFF. In DNA form, the CDR3 reads TGCAGTGCTAGAGATCGGACTAGCGGGGGCTTACCCTACAATGAGCAGTTCTTC.